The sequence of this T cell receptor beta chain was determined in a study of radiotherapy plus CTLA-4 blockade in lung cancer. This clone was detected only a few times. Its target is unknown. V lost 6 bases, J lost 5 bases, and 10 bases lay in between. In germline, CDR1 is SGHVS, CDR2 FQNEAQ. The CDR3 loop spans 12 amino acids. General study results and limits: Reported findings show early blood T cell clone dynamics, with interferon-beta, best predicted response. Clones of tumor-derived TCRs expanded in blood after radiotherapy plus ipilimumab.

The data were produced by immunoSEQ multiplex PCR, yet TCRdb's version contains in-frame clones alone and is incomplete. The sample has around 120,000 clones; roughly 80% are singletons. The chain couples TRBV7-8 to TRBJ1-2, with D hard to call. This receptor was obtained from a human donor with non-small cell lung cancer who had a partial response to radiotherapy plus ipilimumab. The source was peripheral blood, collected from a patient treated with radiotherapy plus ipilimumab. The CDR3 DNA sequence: TGTGCCAGCAGTGCCAGGAATTATGGCTACACCTTC. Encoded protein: CASSARNYGYTF.